This note documents a single T cell receptor (beta chain) sequence. Its antigen remains unknown. The record originates from a study of shared clonotypes between healthy human individuals. Sequencing used immunoSEQ multiplex PCR; TCRdb keeps in-frame clones, though not all of them. The sample yields hundreds of thousands of clones, around 67% seen once. Broader study findings: Among donors, sharing of clonotypes was expected to be affected by sequencing depth. Among the subsets, naive ones generally showed larger estimated richness than memory ones.

Germline trimming cut 8 bases from V and 8 bases from J; bases unmatched to any gene: 5. CDR1 is WSHSY, CDR2 SAAADI, per germline. This CDR3 comprises 12 residues. The rearrangement links TRBV10-2 to TRBJ2-4; 8 nucleotides line up with TRBD1. The material sequenced was memory CD4+ T cells sorted from blood. Subset meaning: CD45RA-negative fraction. The origin of this receptor is a woman younger than 45 in good health. CDR3 region: CASRTGYDIQYF. The CDR3 bases are TGCGCCAGCCGGACAGGGTACGACATTCAGTACTTC.